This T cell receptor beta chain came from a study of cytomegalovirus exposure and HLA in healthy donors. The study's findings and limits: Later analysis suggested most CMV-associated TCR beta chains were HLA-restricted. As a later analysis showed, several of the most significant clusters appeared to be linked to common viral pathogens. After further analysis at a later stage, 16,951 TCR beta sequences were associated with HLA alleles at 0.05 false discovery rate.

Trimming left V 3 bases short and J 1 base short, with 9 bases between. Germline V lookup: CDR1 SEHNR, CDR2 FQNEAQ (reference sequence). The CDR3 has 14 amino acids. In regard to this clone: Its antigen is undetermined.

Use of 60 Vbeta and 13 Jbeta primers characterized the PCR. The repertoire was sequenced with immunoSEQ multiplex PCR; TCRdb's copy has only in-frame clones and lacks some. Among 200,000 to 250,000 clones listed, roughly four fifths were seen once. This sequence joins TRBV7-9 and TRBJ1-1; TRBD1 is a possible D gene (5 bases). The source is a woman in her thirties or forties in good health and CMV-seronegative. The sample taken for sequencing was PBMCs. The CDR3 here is CASSLQGANTEAFF. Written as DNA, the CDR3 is TGTGCCAGCAGCTTGCAGGGCGCGAACACTGAAGCTTTCTTT.